This note documents a single T cell receptor beta chain sequence. The sample holds a few counts of this clonotype. Its target antigen remains unknown. Base qualities were left out, and no much larger clone turns up one base away. The data belong to a study of blood T cells in healthy people across ages (dated by TCRdb to 2014 to 2015). In the study overall: In model experiments, template switching captured about one uniquely barcoded TCR beta cDNA molecule for every two T cells. Using deep sequencing normalized with unique cDNA molecular identifiers, the study measured how TCR beta repertoire diversity changes with age. Four age groups were formed from the donors: young (average approximately 17 years), middle-aged (approximately 40), aged (approximately 60) and long-lived (approximately 80). To avoid experimental bias, donors of different ages were randomly spread across the sequencing lanes. The study analyzed two additional independent replicas of 1 million unique cDNA reads from the same blood draw for two donors, one aged 18 to 29 and one aged 80 or older. The paper's findings and limits, for the study overall: The long-lived group showed more naive CD4+ T cells, fewer expanded clones and increased TCR diversity than the aged group, suggesting age selection. Because the CMV infection status of the donors was unknown, age-related changes in expanded clonotypes may potentially have been confounded. Observed TCR beta diversity correlated strongly with the percentage of naive T cells measured by flow cytometry. As age increased, observed TCR beta diversity per million T cells dropped in a roughly linear way, and a significant reduction was already evident by age 40. Estimates of total diversity based on one million sequenced T cells were regarded as lower bounds and as underestimates. Bulk unsorted PBMC profiling prevented conclusive comparison of naive and antigen-experienced compartments.

Library prep was done by 5' RACE. The sequencer listed for this sample is Illumina HiSeq 2500. A second PCR of about 7 to 12 cycles was run with a J-beta primer mix and a sample-barcoded 5' primer. A unique molecular identifier was introduced onto each TCR beta cDNA molecule by a template-switch 5' adaptor carrying 12 random nucleotides. Each sample yielded at least 3 million CDR3-containing paired-end reads. First-strand cDNA synthesis was performed from all RNA using the Mint cDNA synthesis kit, with priming by a TRBC-specific oligonucleotide. Following uracil-DNA glycosylase treatment, all cDNA underwent a first 18-cycle PCR with the universal primers M1SS and BC2_uni_R. The original pipeline was this. For normalization, 1 million high-quality reads were randomly selected from each sample, with every read carrying a distinct molecular identifier. Instead of being binned into consensus sequences, reads that shared molecular identifiers were thrown out. MiTCR, with a Q25 quality threshold and the strictest error-elimination algorithm, was used for CDR3 identification, clonotype clustering and error correction. Lower-bound total TCR beta diversity was estimated with a nonparametric unseen species model using Euler transformation. TCRdb trimmed public reads at Q25 via fastp, called clones via MiXCR and kept in-frame beta chains. Duplicate CDR3 protein sequences are folded into a single record with the most common DNA and genes. TCRdb assigned the V and J calls; the authors' analysis was not used. The sample profile shows around 650,000 distinct CDR3 sequences; around 41% of them were found once. The ten largest make up around 30% of the sample.

Donors were a few dozen systemically healthy Caucasian individuals from Russia aged roughly 6 to 100 years. Around 10 milliliters of peripheral blood were drawn from each donor into EDTA-treated Vacutainer tubes. Ficoll-Paque density-gradient centrifugation was used to isolate PBMCs, with at least 7 million per sample. Trizol reagent was used to extract total RNA from PBMCs, with at least 5.5 micrograms per sample. Naive CD45RAhigh/CD27high T cell percentages were measured by flow cytometry on a PBMC aliquot from every donor. The germline V gene (reference sequence) specifies LGHDT as CDR1 and YNNKEL as CDR2. The CDR3 runs 14 amino acids, cysteine and phenylalanine included. The read is trimmed to its CDR3 DNA, 42 bases read in frame from base 1. Trimming accounts for 7 bases at V and 4 bases at J, while the number of junction bases matched to no gene is 5.

This receptor chain uses TRBV3-1 and TRBJ2-1, and 9 junctional nucleotides match TRBD2. This sequence originates from a man aged 80 or over in good health. The sequenced material came from blood. The DNA is as follows: TGTGCCAGCACCCTGGCGGGGGGGTACAATGAGCAGTTCTTC. This yields the protein CASTLAGGYNEQFF.